Shown below are 20 T cell receptor beta chains from a single sample sequenced in a study of shared clonotypes between healthy human individuals. Produced via immunoSEQ multiplex PCR; TCRdb's table is partial and in-frame only. Of approximately 700,000 clones in the sample, around four fifths are singletons; the top ten hold 1.5% to 2%. Sequenced sample: memory CD4+ T cells sorted from blood. This sample's subset: CD45RA-negative fraction. The receptors shown here come from a woman aged 25 to 39 in good health.

This rearrangement joins TRBV5-1 to TRBJ1-1, with a tentative D call TRBD1 (6 bases). Germline CDR1 and CDR2: SGHRS and YFSETQ. The CDR3 has 11 residues. Trimming took off 6 bases at V and 3 bases at J, with 6 bases between the two ends. The DNA for the CDR3 is TGCGCCAGCACAGGGGACACTGAAGCTTTCTTT. Its translation is CASTGDTEAFF.

The V and J genes are TRBV10-3 and TRBJ2-5; perhaps TRBD2 as D (6 bases). The CDR3 contains 17 residues. V lost 4 bases to trimming and J lost 5 bases, with 23 bases between them. Germline-derived CDR1 and CDR2 are ENHRY and SYGVKD. CDR3 DNA: TGTGCCATCAGTGTTGGGGCTAGCGTCACGTTAAGGGAGACCCAGTACTTC. Protein product: CAISVGASVTLRETQYF.

The rearrangement joins TRBV5-1 to TRBJ2-7; 8 bases map to TRBD1. The CDR3 loop spans 12 amino acids. After removal of 5 bases from V and 2 bases from J, the junction contained 0 bases not matched to a gene. Germline V CDR1 and CDR2: SGHRS, YFSETQ. The CDR3 region is CASRTGAYEQYF. CDR3 bases: TGCGCCAGCAGGACAGGGGCCTACGAGCAGTACTTC.

This rearrangement joins TRBV5-4 to TRBJ2-7; maybe TRBD1 (6 bases). Deletions cut 0 bases from V and 7 bases from J, with 14 bases between. Germline CDR1 and CDR2: SGHNT and YYREEE (reference sequence). The CDR3 is 14 amino acids. CDR3 sequence reads: CASSLELRTEEQYF. CDR3 nucleotides: TGTGCCAGCAGCTTGGAGCTCAGGACAGAAGAGCAGTACTTC.

This chain uses TRBV27 with TRBJ2-3, with TRBD2 matching 16 bases. CDR3 length: 17 residues. Per germline, CDR1 MNHEY and CDR2 SMNVEV (reference sequence). The junction had 4 bases not matched to a gene; V was cut back by 2 bases and J by 5 bases. In DNA form, the CDR3 reads TGTGCCAGCAGTTTAGAGGGACTAGCGGGAGGGAGAGATACGCAGTATTTT. It codes for CASSLEGLAGGRDTQYF.

The chain has TRBV15 and TRBJ2-2, with 7 bases identical to TRBD1. This CDR3 is built from 15 residues. In germline, CDR1 is LNHNV, CDR2 YYDKDF (reference sequence). V shed 5 bases and J 6 bases; nucleotides not matched to a gene: 9. In DNA, the CDR3 is TGTGCCACCAGCGGGAGACAGGGAAGGGCCGGGGAGCTGTTTTTT. Translation gives CATSGRQGRAGELFF.

The table lists this clone with a count of one. V usage is TRBV7-9 and J usage is TRBJ1-2; 8 bases map to TRBD1. J gave up 6 bases and V 3 bases, and 3 bases lay outside the gene matches. CDR1 SEHNR and CDR2 FQNEAQ come from the germline V gene (reference sequence). This CDR3 has 13 amino acids. The CDR3 sequence: CASSFGTGDGYTF. DNA for the CDR3: TGTGCCAGCAGCTTCGGGACAGGAGATGGCTACACCTTC.

V and J are TRBV27 and TRBJ2-1; 9 bases are shared with TRBD1. V was clipped by 8 bases and J by 4 bases; unmatched bases: 3. CDR3 length: 13 amino acids. Germline V gives CDR1 MNHEY, CDR2 SMNVEV (reference sequence). The CDR3 region has the DNA TGTGCCAGCCGGGACAGGGCTTACAATGAGCAGTTCTTC. Amino acid sequence: CASRDRAYNEQFF.

The V and J genes are TRBV13 and TRBJ1-4, with TRBD1 matching 10 bases. Germline assignment: CDR1 PRHDT and CDR2 FYEKMQ (reference sequence). The CDR3 loop spans 14 amino acids. After removal of 5 bases from V and 7 bases from J, the junction contained 4 bases not matched to a gene. The chain's CDR3 is CASSLGQGLEKLFF. CDR3 DNA sequence: TGTGCCAGCAGCCTGGGACAGGGGCTTGAAAAACTGTTTTTT.

V is TRBV5-1 and J is TRBJ1-4; D ambiguous. Germline-derived CDR1 and CDR2 are SGHRS and YFSETQ. The CDR3 has 14 amino acids. Trimming stripped 4 bases from V and 8 bases from J, with 15 bases between. In DNA, the CDR3 is TGCGCCAGCAGCCCTGGGGTTTTTGGGGAAAAACTGTTTTTT. This gives the protein CASSPGVFGEKLFF.

The CDR3 nucleotides are TGCGCCAGCAGCCAAGATGAGGGATGGCTCTACGAGCAGTACTTC. Protein sequence: CASSQDEGWLYEQYF. The J gene is TRBJ2-7, the V gene TRBV4-1; D may be TRBD2 (5 bases). Germline loops: CDR1 MGHRA, CDR2 YSYEKL. V shed 0 bases and J shed 3 bases, with 12 bases lying between them. This CDR3 is 15 amino acids long.

This chain links TRBV27 with TRBJ2-7, with D unresolved. The V end lost 6 bases, the J end lost 4 bases, and 19 bases lay between the germline ends. The germline gives CDR1 MNHEY, CDR2 SMNVEV (reference sequence). The CDR3 is 15 amino acids. CDR3: CASSLTRNSIYEQYF. The DNA for the CDR3 is TGTGCCAGCAGCTTAACTCGGAATAGTATTTACGAGCAGTACTTC.

The V and J genes are TRBV6-5 and TRBJ2-7, with 8 nucleotides matching TRBD1. V lost 6 bases, J lost 11 bases, and 9 bases stayed unmatched. The CDR3 loop spans 12 amino acids. Germline CDR1 MNHEY, CDR2 SVGAGI. The CDR3 sequence: CASRRGADREYF. For the CDR3, the DNA is TGTGCCAGCAGGAGGGGAGCGGACAGGGAGTACTTC.

Concerning this clone: This CDR3 is also generated by other DNA sequences in the sample. The chain combines TRBV27 with TRBJ1-1; D uncertain. Trimming stripped 5 bases from V and 0 bases from J, with 10 bases between. In germline, CDR1 is MNHEY, CDR2 SMNVEV (reference sequence). This CDR3 has 14 amino acids. The CDR3 loop is CASSPRTLNTEAFF. Written as DNA, the CDR3 is TGTGCCAGCAGTCCCCGGACCTTGAACACTGAAGCTTTCTTT.

This clone appeared a single time. CDR3 DNA: TGTGCCAGCAGTCCCAAACAGGGGTCAGAGACCCAGTACTTC. Translated: CASSPKQGSETQYF. This chain connects TRBV28 to TRBJ2-5; 7 nucleotides agree with TRBD1. J was trimmed by 4 bases and V by 5 bases; bases with no gene match: 7. This CDR3 is 14 amino acids long. The germline V gene has CDR1 MDHEN and CDR2 SYDVKM.

The gene calls are TRBV5-1 and TRBJ1-1, with D unresolved. The V and J ends lost 1 base and 1 base respectively, with 11 bases between them. The V gene's germline CDR1 is SGHRS and CDR2 YFSETQ. The CDR3 consists of 15 residues. CDR3 amino acids: CASSLSASQNTEAFF. In DNA form, the CDR3 reads TGCGCCAGCAGCTTGAGTGCGTCTCAGAACACTGAAGCTTTCTTT.

The V call is TRBV10-1, the J call TRBJ2-3; no clear D. The CDR3 is made up of 14 amino acids. V was clipped by 0 bases and J by 5 bases, with 9 bases between them. The V gene's germline CDR1 is WNHNN and CDR2 SYGVQD (reference sequence). The CDR3 DNA reads TGCGCCAGCAGTGAGTCTCCCACCGGAGATACGCAGTATTTT. It codes for CASSESPTGDTQYF.

The chain recombines TRBV10-3 with TRBJ2-1, with TRBD2 matching 7 bases. V lost 0 bases, J lost 6 bases, and 14 bases stayed unmatched. Germline CDR1 and CDR2: ENHRY and SYGVKD. CDR3 length: 18 residues. The CDR3 region is CAISESEAGVGRRNEQFF. In DNA form, the CDR3 reads TGTGCCATCAGTGAGTCCGAGGCGGGAGTCGGGCGCCGCAATGAGCAGTTCTTC.

V and J are TRBV6-1 and TRBJ2-7; TRBD1 matches at 9 bases. Looked up from germline, CDR1 is MNHNS and CDR2 is SASEGT. V gave up 7 bases and J gave up 2 bases; unmatched junction bases: 9. The length of the CDR3 is 15 residues. The CDR3 sequence is CASIYSGTGTYEQYF. The CDR3 nucleotides are TGTGCCAGCATCTACTCCGGGACAGGGACCTACGAGCAGTACTTC.

This sequence joins TRBV14 and TRBJ2-3; 8 nucleotides match TRBD2. This CDR3 contains 16 residues. The germline CDR1 and CDR2 sequences are SGHDN and FVKESK. V shed 2 bases, J shed 1 base, and the junction held 5 bases outside the gene matches. For the CDR3, the DNA is TGTGCCAGCAGCCAAAGTCTAGCGGGCCGCACAGATACGCAGTATTTT. Encoded protein: CASSQSLAGRTDTQYF.